The rows below give T cell receptor beta chains drawn from one sample of a study of blood T cell repertoires in COVID-19. Method: immunoSEQ multiplex PCR; TCRdb's copy keeps in-frame clones and lacks some. The sample has 75,000 to 95,000 clones; 85% to 90% are singletons. The source material was peripheral blood. The receptors originated from a human donor in a cohort sampled during active COVID-19. Both conserved end residues are part of each CDR3.

TRBV28	TRBJ1-4	15	CASSLWTGRGEKLFF
TRBV7-9	TRBJ1-1	14	CASSLTGLNTEAFF
TRBV24-1	TRBJ2-7	14	CATSSGGSSYEQYF
TRBV2	TRBJ1-2	13	CASSDFGLIGYTF
TRBV7-9	TRBJ1-1	14	CASSPGTGVLWAFF
TRBV2	TRBJ1-5	15	CASSEGDTSNQPQHF
TRBV6-5	TRBJ1-2	13	CASSNRILGGYTF
TRBV6-5	TRBJ2-7	15	CASSSLTDSPYEQYF
TRBV7-2	TRBJ1-2	13	CASSTHRGFGYTF
TRBV6-1	TRBJ1-2	18	CASSEYPQRQVGAYGYTF
TRBV4-2	TRBJ2-3	18	CASSQVAIGTGATDTQYF
TRBV7-3	TRBJ2-7	15	CASSLDGGTFYEQYF
TRBV30	TRBJ2-5	15	CAWSVGAGAQETQYF
TRBV13	TRBJ2-7	17	CASSLGPFSGGDYEQYF
TRBV18	TRBJ1-1	15	CASSPEQGRNTEAFF
TRBV18	TRBJ2-3	14	CASSPLTGKDTQYF
TRBV7-2	TRBJ2-1	18	CASSPGNRLTHSYNEQFF
TRBV9	TRBJ2-7	17	CASSVAGGQADVGPQYF
TRBV3-1/TRBV3-2	TRBJ2-3	15	CASSQGTLGTDTQYF
TRBV16	TRBJ2-7	13	CASSPRSVYEQYF
TRBV18	TRBJ1-1	13	CASTSTGRTEAFF
TRBV5-1	TRBJ1-1	14	CASSSSGSRTEAFF
TRBV4-1	TRBJ2-1	17	CASSQGLAGGRYNEQFF
TRBV9	TRBJ2-3	15	CASSVAGGSTDTQYF
TRBV5-1	TRBJ2-5	15	CASRVGDRGPETQYF
TRBV5-1	TRBJ2-7	16	CASSSGTGRSGYEQYF
TRBV28	TRBJ1-6	16	CASSPDRSSYNSPLHF
TRBV27	TRBJ1-1	14	CASSLGQGNTEAFF
TRBV4-1	TRBJ2-7	18	CASSLGNRLTGQTYEQYF
TRBV19	TRBJ2-3	15	CATAAGTGGRDTQYF
TRBV27	TRBJ2-1	15	CASSLWGDRGNEQFF
TRBV6-1	TRBJ1-1	17	CASSELGSGGRDTEAFF
TRBV28	TRBJ1-5	15	CASSHRGLSNQPQHF
TRBV12-5	TRBJ1-5	15	CASGLVRRWDQPQHF
TRBV28	TRBJ2-7	15	CASSGTSGSQYEQYF
TRBV7-9	TRBJ2-6	17	CASSPGELSSGANVLTF
TRBV25-1	TRBJ2-5	18	CASSWTGKREVPRETQYF
TRBV9	TRBJ2-2	15	CASSTGLAGLGELFF
TRBV6-2/TRBV6-3	TRBJ2-7	16	CASIPERRDRVYEQYF
TRBV30	TRBJ2-1	14	CAWSRLAGGYEQFF
TRBV27	TRBJ2-7	14	CASSSGLAGVEQYF
TRBV29-1	TRBJ2-7	13	CSVGSLSSYEQYF
TRBV6-5	TRBJ2-3	11	CASSVGGQAYF
TRBV19	TRBJ2-3	16	CASSARDRGSTDTQYF
TRBV5-1	TRBJ1-4	16	CASSQGQGATNEKLFF
TRBV6-5	TRBJ2-7	14	CASSFLATAYEQYF
TRBV19	TRBJ1-4	14	CASEPGTGVEKLFF
TRBV5-6	TRBJ2-1	17	CASSLSRQGLAGRGQFF
TRBV19	TRBJ2-7	14	CASKGAVSSYEQYF
TRBV7-2	TRBJ1-6	15	CASISTGTVSSPLHF
TRBV9	TRBJ1-5	12	CASGGVNQPQHF
TRBV10-2	TRBJ1-4	13	CASRPASGEKLFF
TRBV6-2/TRBV6-3	TRBJ1-5	16	CASSYSRQGRNQPQHF
TRBV4-1	TRBJ2-3	17	CASSRALGGRATDTQYF
TRBV4-3	TRBJ1-3	17	CASSLLASGGPGNTIYF